The entry that follows covers one T cell receptor (beta chain) sequence. Its matching antigen is unknown. This specimen belongs to a study of human T cells and chemical hapten exposure. Study information: Diphenylcyclopropenone was applied weekly to patients' scalps across the roughly 24-week study. Broader study findings: DPC sensitization did not alter TCRs above 1 in 1000 frequency.

This CDR3 is 12 amino acids long. In germline, CDR1 is SGHRS, CDR2 YFSETQ. V was shortened by 2 bases and J by 6 bases, with 9 bases between the two germline ends. The library tagged each cDNA molecule with unique molecular identifiers. TCRdb re-derived calls from the RACE reads in MiXCR, one entry per CDR3 protein. The data show tens of thousands of distinct CDR3 sequences, approximately 10% seen once. Noted time point: patch test 3, about 24 weeks after DPC sensitization. Indicated treatment: therapeutic diphenylcyclopropenone sensitization with weekly scalp DPC. V gene TRBV5-1 combines with J gene TRBJ2-7, with D tentatively TRBD1 (7 bases). The source was whole blood, collected in connection with sensitization to the hapten diphenylcyclopropenone (DPC). The origin of this receptor is a woman aged 25 to 39 with alopecia areata. Some clones in this sample may be carry-over from other donors' samples. The CDR3 nucleotides are TGCGCCAGCAGCTTTCAGGGGGGCGAGCAGTACTTC. It specifies CASSFQGGEQYF.